These 6 T cell receptor beta chains share one sample of origin, sequenced in a study of OX40 agonist ivuxolimab in advanced cancers. Here immunoSEQ multiplex PCR was the method, and the copy in TCRdb shows in-frame clones only, minus some. The table shows around 60,000 clones, with 80% to 95% occurring only once. Sequenced here: CD4+ or CD8+ T cells sorted from blood, sampled in a trial of the OX40 agonist ivuxolimab. The source of these receptors is an adult with an advanced solid tumor such as melanoma, head and neck, liver or kidney cancer.

The rearrangement joins TRBV5-1 to TRBJ2-1, with D possibly being TRBD2 (6 bases). CDR1 SGHRS and CDR2 YFSETQ come from the germline V gene. CDR3 length equals 16 residues. V gave up 0 bases and J gave up 2 bases, with 12 bases separating them. CDR3 region: CASSLAGVGPYNEQFF. Written as DNA, the CDR3 is TGCGCCAGCAGCTTGGCGGGAGTGGGGCCCTACAATGAGCAGTTCTTC.

The rearrangement joins TRBV7-2 to TRBJ1-5; a possible D gene is TRBD1 (6 bases). The CDR3 is 15 amino acids. Trimming took off 4 bases at V and 1 base at J, with 11 bases between the two ends. CDR1 and CDR2 (germline): SGHTA, FQGNSA. Here the CDR3 reads CASSSWTASNQPQHF. CDR3 DNA: TGTGCCAGCAGCTCATGGACAGCAAGCAATCAGCCCCAGCATTTT.

The V call is TRBV5-1, the J call TRBJ2-7, with D possibly being TRBD2 (5 bases). V dropped 4 bases and J dropped 0 bases, with 11 bases sitting between them. Germline V lookup: CDR1 SGHRS, CDR2 YFSETQ. The CDR3 covers 14 residues. The DNA for the CDR3 is TGCGCCAGCAGCGGTGGAGGCAGCTCCTACGAGCAGTACTTC. It specifies CASSGGGSSYEQYF.

This chain links TRBV29-1 with TRBJ2-5; D unresolved. V was trimmed by 2 bases and J by 4 bases, leaving 11 bases between them. CDR3 length: 13 residues. The germline gives CDR1 SQVTM, CDR2 ANQGSEA. The CDR3 DNA follows: TGCAGCGTTGAAACGGGCAGCCCAGAGACCCAGTACTTC. Its translation is CSVETGSPETQYF. Using reference TRBV29-1 and TRBJ2-5 for the parts outside the CDR3, the full variable domain is SAVISQKPSRDICQRGTSLTIQCQVDSQVTMMFWYRQQPGQSLTLIATANQGSEATYESGFVIDKFPISRPNLTFSTLTVSNMSPEDSSIYLCSVETGSPETQYFGPGTRLLVL.

V is TRBV7-9 and J is TRBJ2-6, with D perhaps TRBD1 or TRBD2 (6 bases each). The germline V and J ends were trimmed by 3 bases and 4 bases, with 10 bases remaining between them. Per the germline V gene, CDR1 is SEHNR and CDR2 is FQNEAQ (reference sequence). The CDR3 is made up of 15 amino acids. DNA of the CDR3: TGTGCCAGCAGCTTCGGGGGCTCCGGGGCCAACGTCCTGACTTTC. Amino acid sequence: CASSFGGSGANVLTF.

The gene calls are TRBV7-2 and TRBJ2-3, with TRBD1 identical over 8 bases. Per germline, CDR1 SGHTA and CDR2 FQGNSA. This CDR3 is built from 15 residues. With V trimmed by 6 bases and J by 2 bases, 7 bases remained unmatched. The CDR3 region has the DNA TGTGCCAGCAGGCCACGACAGGGGTCCACAGATACGCAGTATTTT. Translated: CASRPRQGSTDTQYF.